This T cell receptor beta chain was identified during a study of T cell repertoires in cytomegalovirus infection (dated by TCRdb to about 2019). Some background on the complete study: Donor HLA type was relevant to the analysis, as public TCR beta signatures indicated carriage of CMV infection together with the matching HLA type. The paper's findings and limits, for the study overall: In both this cohort and an independent roughly 330-donor cohort, the cumulative frequency of public TCR beta family members distinguished carriers of CMV infection plus the relevant HLA type. The ex vivo response was dominated by HLA-C-restricted CMV-specific TCR beta clonotypes, which also provided the single most frequent clonotype in two of eight donors.

For CDR1 and CDR2, the germline V gene lists MDHEN and SYDVKM. The germline ends are 16 bases apart after V is trimmed by 5 bases and J by 6 bases. The CDR3 covers 15 residues, taking in both the cysteine and the phenylalanine. Only the CDR3 DNA stays, 45 bases, in frame from base 1. There are a few counts of this clonotype. Its target antigen remains unknown. No much larger clonotype is one base removed from it; base qualities were not supplied. TCRdb lists the instrument as Illumina HiSeq 1500. Through fastp at Q25 and MiXCR, TCRdb rebuilt clones from the public reads, retaining in-frame beta chains. CDR3 protein duplicates are merged, each entry listing the most common genes and DNA. The sample records about 68,000 distinct CDR3 sequences, approximately 22% of which are singletons. The ten largest clones take up approximately 79% of the sample.

The rearranged segments are TRBV28 and TRBJ2-2; the D gene assignment is ambiguous. The TCR comes from a human donor in good health (CMV status not recorded). Some clones in this sample may be carry-over from other donors' samples. Sequencing used PBMCs, sequenced either directly or after in vitro stimulation (not recorded which). This receptor carries the CDR3 CASSRSPDASGELFF. The nucleotides read TGTGCCAGCAGTCGATCTCCAGATGCGTCCGGGGAGCTGTTTTTT.